Presented here are 15 T cell receptor beta chains from one specimen sequenced in a study of blood T cells in healthy people across ages. Through a sample-barcoded 5' primer and a J-beta primer mix, a second PCR was run for roughly 7 to 11 cycles. TCRdb re-analysed the 5' RACE reads in MiXCR, keeping a single row per CDR3 protein. The repertoire holds roughly 2 million distinct CDR3 sequences, with around 50% as singletons. Material for sequencing was blood. Receptor source: a woman in her thirties or forties in good health.

This clonotype showed up just once. This rearrangement joins TRBV7-2 to TRBJ2-1; 10 nucleotides match TRBD2. This CDR3 contains 15 residues. V shed 5 bases and J 8 bases; nucleotides not matched to a gene: 9. The germline gives CDR1 SGHTA, CDR2 FQGNSA. DNA for the CDR3: TGTGCCAGCAGCACTCAGCGGGGGGGCATCTATGAGCAGTTCTTC. Amino acids: CASSTQRGGIYEQFF.

CDR3 DNA: TGTGCCAGCAGTCGGCTAAGGGGGATCAGCACAGATACGCAGTATTTT. As protein: CASSRLRGISTDTQYF. The V gene is TRBV12-3 or TRBV12-4, the J gene TRBJ2-3, with D tentatively TRBD1 (6 bases). Trimming pared 5 bases from V and 0 bases from J, leaving 15 bases between. This CDR3 is 16 amino acids long.

The chain is built from TRBV20-1 and TRBJ1-1; 8 positions match TRBD1. There are 12 residues in the CDR3. Looked up from germline, CDR1 is DFQATT and CDR2 is SNEGSKA (reference sequence). In DNA, the CDR3 is TGCAGCCGTGGACAGGGCAACACTGAAGCTTTCTTT. Translating gives CSRGQGNTEAFF.

The chain carries TRBV7-9 and TRBJ1-6; 10 positions match TRBD1. The CDR3 contains 16 residues. The V gene end was trimmed by 5 bases and the J gene end by 10 bases; junction bases not matched to a gene: 11. Germline V gene lookup returns CDR1 SEHNR and CDR2 FQNEAQ (reference sequence). The CDR3 DNA sequence: TGTGCCAGCAGCCGTCAGGACAGGGGGATAAGGTCACCCCTCCACTTT. Amino acid sequence: CASSRQDRGIRSPLHF.

The chain is built from TRBV3-1 and TRBJ2-1; TRBD1 aligns across 7 bases. Trimming removed 5 bases from V and 8 bases from J; junction bases left unmatched: 15. The length of the CDR3 is 16 residues. From germline, CDR1 is LGHDT and CDR2 YNNKEL (reference sequence). CDR3 residues: CASSAARQGAAYEQFF. The CDR3 nucleotides read TGTGCCAGCAGCGCGGCCCGACAGGGTGCAGCGTATGAGCAGTTCTTC.

A few counts support this clonotype. V usage is TRBV20-1 and J usage is TRBJ2-5; D call uncertain. The CDR3 runs 13 residues. The germline V and J ends were trimmed by 5 bases and 2 bases, with 12 bases remaining between them. From germline, CDR1 is DFQATT and CDR2 SNEGSKA (reference sequence). As DNA, the CDR3 is TGCAGTGCTCCATGGCCCAGACAAGAGACCCAGTACTTC. This translates into CSAPWPRQETQYF.

This chain uses TRBV5-1 with TRBJ2-4; perhaps TRBD1 as D (5 bases). CDR3 length: 13 residues. Trimming removed 3 bases from V and 3 bases from J, with 7 bases in between. Germline V gene sequence: CDR1 SGHRS, CDR2 YFSETQ. CDR3 sequence reads: CASSWTIKNIQYF. CDR3 nucleotide sequence: TGCGCCAGCAGCTGGACAATCAAAAACATTCAGTACTTC.

Only a few counts were recorded for this clonotype. The chain combines TRBV5-6 with TRBJ1-2; TRBD1 is a possible D gene (5 bases). The CDR3 runs 15 residues. Between the trimmed V and J ends, which lost 6 bases and 4 bases, there was a span of 19 bases. Germline V CDR1 and CDR2: SGHDT, YYEEEE. The DNA for the CDR3 is TGTGCCAGCAATCGACCGGGACGGGTTGGCTATGGCTACACCTTC. Translating it yields CASNRPGRVGYGYTF.

On this clonotype: Since a much larger clone is just one base distant, this may be a read error. The chain links TRBV7-6 to TRBJ2-5, with 7 bases that match TRBD1. This CDR3 has 13 residues. V gave up 5 bases and J gave up 5 bases; unmatched junction bases: 5. Germline V lookup: CDR1 SGHVS, CDR2 FNYEAQ. The CDR3 loop reads CASSPGTDETQYF. The CDR3 coding sequence is TGTGCCAGCAGCCCCGGGACAGACGAGACCCAGTACTTC.

The rearrangement uses TRBV6-1 and TRBJ2-2, with D uncertain. CDR1 and CDR2 from the germline V gene are MNHNS and SASEGT. CDR3 length equals 12 residues. Trimming took off 7 bases at V and 6 bases at J, with 9 bases between the two ends. The CDR3 reads CASNYRPGELFF. For the CDR3, the DNA is TGTGCCAGCAATTATCGGCCCGGGGAGCTGTTTTTT.

The chain links TRBV4-2 to TRBJ2-5; 11 bases agree with TRBD2. CDR3 size: 18 residues. Germline V lookup: CDR1 LGHNA, CDR2 YNFKEQ. J gave up 4 bases and V 0 bases, and 10 bases lay outside the gene matches. The CDR3 DNA reads as TGTGCCAGCAGCCAAGATCTAGCTAGCGGGGGGAGGATAGAGACCCAGTACTTC. Its translation is CASSQDLASGGRIETQYF.

V gene TRBV6-2 or TRBV6-3 combines with J gene TRBJ2-3; D might be TRBD2 (7 bases). Trimming cost V 6 bases and J 0 bases, with 16 bases left between them. The CDR3 length is 16 residues. Germline CDR1 and CDR2: MNHEY and SVGEGT. Here the CDR3 DNA reads TGTGCCAGCAGCACCTATGGGGGGGCTAGCACAGATACGCAGTATTTT. Protein product: CASSTYGGASTDTQYF.

For this clonotype: A read error may be the cause here, since a much bigger clone is one base away. V gene TRBV20-1 combines with J gene TRBJ1-4, with 9 positions matching TRBD1. The CDR3 is 14 residues long. The V gene's germline CDR1 is DFQATT and CDR2 SNEGSKA (reference sequence). The CDR3 DNA reads as TGCAATGCTAGTTCCCGGGACAGGGATGAAAAACTGTTTTTT. It is translated as CNASSRDRDEKLFF.

The V gene is TRBV6-6, the J gene TRBJ2-1, with 11 bases identical to TRBD2. The length of the CDR3 is 17 residues. V dropped 6 bases and J dropped 8; count of bases not matched to a gene: 15. Germline loops: CDR1 MNHNY, CDR2 SVGAGI (reference sequence). The CDR3 loop is CASRLHITSGGVDEQFF. DNA of the CDR3: TGTGCCAGCAGACTACACATAACTAGCGGGGGAGTCGATGAGCAGTTCTTC.

The chain links TRBV5-6 to TRBJ2-3; 8 bases line up with TRBD2. The germline CDR1 and CDR2 sequences are SGHDT and YYEEEE. J gave up 6 bases and V 10 bases, and 13 bases lay outside the gene matches. This CDR3 is 14 amino acids long. CDR3 residues: CAFGSGGGRDTQYF. DNA for the CDR3: TGTGCCTTTGGGAGCGGGGGCGGTCGCGATACGCAGTATTTT.